The present T cell receptor beta chain was sequenced within a study of identical twins (dated by TCRdb to 2015 to 2016). About the investigation overall: TCR alpha and beta repertoires from monozygotic twins, unrelated adults of various ages and cord blood were deep-sequenced to test whether fetal clonotypes persist. To rule out contamination, replicate twin experiments were performed at different times with different library preparation protocols. Points the paper makes about the study in general: Because the same donors could not be followed over many years, the conclusions depended on cross-sectional statistical analysis. Compared with coincidental sharing between unrelated individuals, out-of-frame TCR alpha sequences shared between twins showed an excess of sequences with low generation probability. Zero-insertion analyses could be partly confounded by invariant T cells such as MAIT and iNKT, though diverse VJ usage argued against such confounding for most clonotypes. Abundant cord blood beta clonotypes had fewer insertions, young adult naive repertoires showed a similar but weaker trend, and memory repertoires showed no such trend. In monozygotic twins, out-of-frame TCR alpha sharing was systematically underestimated by recombination models, although the models agreed with sharing between unrelated individuals. A weaker excess of twin sharing was found in beta out-of-frame sequences because the signal-to-noise ratio was lowered by fewer shared sequences.

Preparation of the library involved 5' RACE. Sequencing used an Illumina HiSeq 2000. A universal primer binding site was introduced by template switching, and a unique molecular identifier was present in the final cDNA, enabling accurate counting of TCR cDNA molecules. First-strand cDNA for TCR alpha and beta chains was synthesized from specific primers in the conserved constant-segment region. To control for contamination, every cDNA library was double barcoded, receiving both a SMART-Mk sample barcode and Illumina barcodes. TruSeq adapter sequences, together with Illumina sample barcodes, were added in two successive PCR steps. The TCR alpha and beta cDNA libraries were sequenced on the Illumina HiSeq platform using custom primers. On the authors' methods: MiGEC processed the raw reads to extract unique molecular identifiers, while MiXCR was used to determine the CDR3 positions. For each individual, recombination models were inferred using an EM algorithm with the repgenHMM and IGoR tools. The analysis of shared clonotypes was done with the tcR package in R, with sharing normalized by the product of cloneset sizes. To study raw recombination free of thymic and clonal selection effects, out-of-frame nonproductive sequences were analyzed. The public reads were quality trimmed at Q25 with fastp and then assembled into clones with MiXCR by TCRdb, keeping productive beta chains. Each entry merges the rows of one CDR3 protein and shows their most common DNA and genes. For this entry, the V and J calls and clone size follow TCRdb and not the study's own pipeline. A total of some 440,000 distinct CDR3 sequences appear in this sample, about 24% of them only once. The ten largest make up roughly 2.8% of the sample.

Every donor was a healthy Caucasian. The twin cohort comprised three pairs of female monozygotic twins, all aged roughly 18 to 30 years. Positive isolation kits from Invitrogen were used to isolate the CD4+ and CD8+ T cell populations. Between the V and J ends, shortened by 3 bases and 7 bases respectively, the junction contains 4 bases. The CDR3 spans 11 residues, from the cysteine through the phenylalanine. The sequence is cut down to CDR3 DNA, 33 bases in frame from base 1. Remarks on this clonotype: Its binding antigen is unknown. No qualities accompany the bases; no much larger clone lies one base away.

These sequences were also reported in another study, on T cells expressing NK-cell markers. From that second study: Eight or nine donors provided sorted CD3+CD56+NKG2C+, CD3+CD56+NKG2C- and CD3+CD56-NKG2C+ T-cell subsets, whose TCR beta-chain repertoires were profiled. Of the eight sequenced donors, seven were found to be HCMV-seropositive and one was found to be HCMV-seronegative. In several experiments an anti-gammadeltaTCR antibody was added to restrict sorting to alphabetaTCR-expressing T cells. In several donors, the dominant CD3+CD56+NKG2C+ clonotypes were among the top 10 CD8+ clonotypes and accounted for about 1.0-7.0% of CD8+ T cells. Those dominant clonotypes were again the most abundant among CD3+CD56-NKG2C+ cells in a few donors, at about 28.3-60.1%. It remained unclear whether the expanded NKG2C-expressing T cell clones were specific for HCMV antigens. Randomly selected healthy volunteers, three men and five women, were used as the eight sequenced donors. A commercial ELISA kit detecting HCMV-specific IgG in serum was used to determine HCMV serostatus. MIGEC handled demultiplexing of the reads and grouping by UMI, while MiTCR was used to assemble and quantify clonotypes. To exclude erroneous sequences, any TCR cDNA sequence not supported by at least two reads was discarded. The tcR package was used for downstream repertoire analysis, and clonotypes were matched across fractions by CDR3 nucleotide sequence plus V segment. VDJmatch was used to annotate antigen specificity against VDJdb, with one amino acid substitution in CDR3 allowed.

Material: CD4+ T cells sorted from blood. The source is a woman between 18 and 30 years old in good health. Here the chain combines TRBV12-3 or TRBV12-4 and TRBJ1-3; no D gene call is confident. The encoded CDR3 is CASSFSNTIYF. The DNA reads TGTGCCAGCAGTTTTAGTAACACCATATATTTT.